A single sample gave rise to the 10 T cell receptor beta chains below, sequenced in a study of beta chain features in type 1 diabetes. Reverse transcription of all isolated RNA meant that expressed TCRB transcripts were sequenced. The protocol was immunoSEQ multiplex PCR, while the TCRdb copy is restricted to in-frame clones and leaves out a portion. The sample has a few hundred thousand clones, 20% seen once. The sequenced material came from naive CD4+ T cells from blood. These receptors were collected from a woman aged 18-35 years in good health.

The rearrangement links TRBV2 to TRBJ2-5; 9 nucleotides match TRBD2. The V and J ends lost 2 bases and 3 bases, in that order; junction bases with no gene match: 4. This CDR3 is 15 amino acids long. Germline CDR1 reads SNHLY; CDR2 reads FYNNEI. The CDR3 nucleotides are TGTGCCAGCAGTGAACCGCTAGCGGGAAAAGAGACCCAGTACTTC. Its protein product is CASSEPLAGKETQYF.

V gene TRBV29-1 combines with J gene TRBJ1-2, with a tentative D call TRBD1 (6 bases). This CDR3 contains 13 residues. V lost 6 bases, J lost 0 bases, and 11 bases lay in between. The germline CDR1 and CDR2 sequences are SQVTM and ANQGSEA. CDR3 loop: CSVRDTANYGYTF. CDR3 nucleotides: TGCAGCGTGAGGGACACAGCTAACTATGGCTACACCTTC.

In its sample, this clone was seen a few times. The gene calls are TRBV18 and TRBJ2-7; D is perhaps TRBD2 (5 bases). CDR3 length: 14 residues. With 2 bases removed from V and 4 bases from J, the gap between germline ends came to 12 bases. The germline V gene has CDR1 KGHSH and CDR2 LQKENI. CDR3 loop: CASSPTDSGYEQYF. Written as DNA, the CDR3 is TGTGCCAGCTCACCAACAGATTCGGGGTACGAGCAGTACTTC. Using reference TRBV18 and TRBJ2-7 for the parts outside the CDR3, the full variable domain is NAGVMQNPRHLVRRRGQEARLRCSPMKGHSHVYWYRQLPEEGLKFMVYLQKENIIDESGMPKERFSAEFPKEGPSILRIQQVVRGDSAAYFCASSPTDSGYEQYFGPGTRLTVT.

The chain is built from TRBV5-4 and TRBJ2-3; D gene uncertain. Germline V gene data show CDR1 as SGHNT and CDR2 as YYREEE (reference sequence). The V end was cut by 6 bases, the J end by 1 base, with 12 bases between. The CDR3 spans 14 residues. The DNA for the CDR3 is TGTGCCAGCACCCTGAGCTACGGCACAGATACGCAGTATTTT. It codes for CASTLSYGTDTQYF. The entire variable domain, with the rest obtained from reference TRBV5-4 and TRBJ2-3, is as follows: ETGVTQSPTHLIKTRGQQVTLRCSSQSGHNTVSWYQQALGQGPQFIFQYYREEENGRGNFPPRFSGLQFPNYSSELNVNALELDDSALYLCASTLSYGTDTQYFGPGTRLTVL.

The V call is TRBV30, the J call TRBJ2-5; 7 nucleotides align to TRBD1. This CDR3 contains 15 residues. Trimming removed 0 bases from V and 2 bases from J; junction bases left unmatched: 6. CDR1 is GTSNPN and CDR2 is SVGIG in the germline V gene (reference sequence). CDR3 in amino acids: CAWSVQTGTQETQYF. The CDR3 region has the DNA TGTGCCTGGAGTGTACAGACAGGGACACAAGAGACCCAGTACTTC.

In this sample, this clone turned up a few times. The gene calls are TRBV5-1 and TRBJ2-3, with 7 bases fitting TRBD2. The junction had 7 bases not matched to a gene; V was cut back by 6 bases and J by 3 bases. The CDR3 has 14 residues. In germline, CDR1 is SGHRS, CDR2 YFSETQ. In nucleotides, the CDR3 is TGCGCCAGCACCGAGGGAGGGGTGACAGATACGCAGTATTTT. It encodes CASTEGGVTDTQYF.

The CDR3 is CAWSVIVTGSNEQFF. The CDR3 nucleotides read TGTGCCTGGAGTGTAATTGTGACAGGGAGCAATGAGCAGTTCTTC. The chain uses TRBV30 and TRBJ2-1; 7 bases are shared with TRBD1. Germline assignment: CDR1 GTSNPN and CDR2 SVGIG (reference sequence). Germline trimming cut 0 bases from V and 6 bases from J; bases unmatched to any gene: 8. This CDR3 has 15 residues.

The chain employs TRBV18 and TRBJ1-1, with D possibly TRBD1 on 5 matching bases. The V gene's germline CDR1 is KGHSH and CDR2 LQKENI. CDR3 length: 12 amino acids. V lost 3 bases and J lost 10, with 12 bases in between. The CDR3, as DNA: TGTGCCAGCTCACCCGGCAGGGAGGGAGCTTTCTTT. Translated, it gives CASSPGREGAFF.

This clone was detected only a few times. The chain combines TRBV18 with TRBJ2-2; TRBD1 is a possible D gene (6 bases). This CDR3 has 15 residues. V was shortened by 5 bases and J by 2 bases, with 12 bases between the two germline ends. From germline, CDR1 is KGHSH and CDR2 LQKENI. CDR3 amino acids: CASSAGQTNTGELFF. The CDR3 bases are TGTGCCAGCTCAGCCGGACAGACAAACACCGGGGAGCTGTTTTTT.

This clone was seen only a few times. This chain uses TRBV2 with TRBJ2-1; 10 bases fit TRBD2. V was pared by 1 base and J by 2 bases, with 5 bases of the junction left unmatched. This CDR3 has 17 residues. Per germline, CDR1 SNHLY and CDR2 FYNNEI. The CDR3 bases are TGTGCCAGCAGTGAAGAGGCTAGCGGGAGTGCCTACAATGAGCAGTTCTTC. Translated, it gives CASSEEASGSAYNEQFF.